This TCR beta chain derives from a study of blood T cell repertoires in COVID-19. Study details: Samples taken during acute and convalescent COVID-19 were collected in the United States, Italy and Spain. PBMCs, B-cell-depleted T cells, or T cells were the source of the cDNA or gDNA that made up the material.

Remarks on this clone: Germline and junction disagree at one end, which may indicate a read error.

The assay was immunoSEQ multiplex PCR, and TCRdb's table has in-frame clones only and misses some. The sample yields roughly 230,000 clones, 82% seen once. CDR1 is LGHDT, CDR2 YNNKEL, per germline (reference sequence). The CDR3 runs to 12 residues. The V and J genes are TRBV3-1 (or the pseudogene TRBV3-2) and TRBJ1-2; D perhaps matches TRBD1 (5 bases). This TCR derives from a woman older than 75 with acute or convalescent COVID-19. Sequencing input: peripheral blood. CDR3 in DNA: TGTGCCAGCAGCCCTTTAATAGGGGATTTGGCCTTC. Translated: CASSPLIGDLAF.